This TCR beta chain was sequenced in a study of blood T cell repertoires in COVID-19. For the study at large: Sites in the United States, Italy and Spain provided acute and convalescent COVID-19 samples. T cells, B-cell-depleted T cells, or PBMCs provided the cDNA or gDNA that served as material.

Deletions cut 8 bases from V and 5 bases from J, with 18 bases between. CDR1 is MNHGY, CDR2 SVAAGI, per germline. The CDR3 is made up of 14 amino acids. The authors' processing: Researchers report that nucleated cell counts were estimated from reference gene primer amplification. Clones were sequenced by immunoSEQ multiplex PCR, and TCRdb holds only the in-frame ones, with some missing. V, J and clone size are taken as reported in that table, and D and trimming were inferred from the DNA itself. Among 390,000 or so clones listed, about 90% were seen once. Source material: peripheral blood. The chain recombines TRBV6-9 with TRBJ1-2; D is ambiguous. The TCR originated in a woman between 25 and 40 years old with COVID-19, enrolled during active disease. CDR3 in DNA: TGTGCCAGCCTAGTCCGGGGAGTAGGATATGGCTACACCTTC. Translation gives CASLVRGVGYGYTF.